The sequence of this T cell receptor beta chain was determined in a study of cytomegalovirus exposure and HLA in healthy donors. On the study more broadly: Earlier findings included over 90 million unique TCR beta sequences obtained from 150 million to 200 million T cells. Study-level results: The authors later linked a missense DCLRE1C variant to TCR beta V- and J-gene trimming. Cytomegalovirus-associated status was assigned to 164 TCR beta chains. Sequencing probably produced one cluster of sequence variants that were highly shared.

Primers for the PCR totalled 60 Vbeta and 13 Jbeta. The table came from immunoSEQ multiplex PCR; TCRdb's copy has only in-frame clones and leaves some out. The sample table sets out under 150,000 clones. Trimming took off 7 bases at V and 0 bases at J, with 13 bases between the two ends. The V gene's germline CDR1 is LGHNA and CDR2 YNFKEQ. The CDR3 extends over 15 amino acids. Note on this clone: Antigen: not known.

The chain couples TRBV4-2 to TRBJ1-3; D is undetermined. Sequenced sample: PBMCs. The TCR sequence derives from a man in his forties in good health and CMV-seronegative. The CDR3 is CASTRGTSSGNTIYF. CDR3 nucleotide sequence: TGTGCCAGCACCCGGGGTACGAGCTCTGGAAACACCATATATTTT.